This paragraph reports one T cell receptor (beta chain). Its antigen is currently not known. No much larger clone is present one base from it, and per-base qualities are unavailable. These data are taken from a study of blood T cell repertoires in COVID-19 (dated by TCRdb to 2018 to 2020). With regard to the full study: Collaborator samples came from the United States, Italy and Spain and covered acute and convalescent phases of COVID-19. A freely available public database, intended as a resource for researchers studying the immune response to SARS-CoV-2, is where the repertoires were released. Subjects who had been exposed to COVID-19, were actively infected with it, or had recovered from it provided the deeply sampled blood TCRbeta repertoires that made up the dataset. Sample metadata almost always included a de-identified subject ID, COVID-19 status, age in years and sex. The material from the prospective study consisted of cDNA or gDNA derived from T cells, B-cell-depleted T cells, or PBMCs. HLA class I and class II types, where available, came from metadata supplied by the sample provider rather than from assay-based typing. The samples were drawn from two sources: the first 160 participants of the ongoing ImmuneRACE study, and fewer than 1,500 subjects contributed by 6 global collaborators.

Participants in the prospective study were aged roughly 18 to 89 years, lived in approximately 26 United States geographic areas, and enrolled through a virtual design. To assign participants to cohorts, the prospective study relied on clinical history that participants themselves reported in a screening survey and a study questionnaire. Exposed participants had been in contact with someone with a PCR-confirmed or clinician-diagnosed COVID-19 case within 2 weeks of study entry. Mobile phlebotomists in the prospective study collected whole blood, serum and a nasopharyngeal or oropharyngeal swab from every participant. Prospective study participants could optionally give additional blood draws and questionnaires over an approximately 2-month period. Blood samples from the prospective study were shipped frozen or at room temperature prior to DNA extraction. Reading from cysteine to phenylalanine, the CDR3 counts 17 amino acids. Just CDR3 DNA is preserved here, 51 bases in frame from base 1. Cut back by 1 base and 7 bases, the V and J ends lie 20 bases apart. Based on the germline V gene, the CDR1 and CDR2 sequences are SGHNT and YENEEA.

The immunoSEQ Assay, a bias-controlled multiplex PCR, was used to amplify TCRbeta CDR3 regions from genomic DNA. The study's processing was this. The number of nucleated cells in each sample was estimated by amplification of reference gene primers within the assay. Sequence reads were collapsed and filtered to measure the absolute abundance of every unique TCRbeta CDR3 rearrangement. Productive Simpson clonality was computed per sample as the square root of Simpson's diversity index over productive rearrangements. The clones in this table, taken by TCRdb from immuneACCESS, are in-frame only. Not every clone is retained; where verified, under half of the shortfall comes from an unresolved V gene, and the cause of the rest is unknown. V and J calls and clone size are given by that table; D and trimming were obtained from the DNA. The sample records 250,000 to 400,000 clones, roughly 85% of which are singletons. Together, the top ten hold around 1.9% of the sample.

What the work shows at the level of the full study, not this receptor alone: How much clinical and demographic metadata was included differed by source and by participant, and the metadata was provided uncurated.

The TCR was taken from a woman younger than 45 who had been exposed to COVID-19. Source material: PBMCs or T cells enriched from blood (not recorded which). The V gene is TRBV11-3 and the J gene is TRBJ1-5; the D gene assignment is ambiguous. This receptor has the CDR3 CASSLGLSRWFGQPQHF. DNA sequence: TGTGCCAGCAGCTTAGGATTGTCTAGATGGTTTGGGCAGCCCCAGCATTTT.